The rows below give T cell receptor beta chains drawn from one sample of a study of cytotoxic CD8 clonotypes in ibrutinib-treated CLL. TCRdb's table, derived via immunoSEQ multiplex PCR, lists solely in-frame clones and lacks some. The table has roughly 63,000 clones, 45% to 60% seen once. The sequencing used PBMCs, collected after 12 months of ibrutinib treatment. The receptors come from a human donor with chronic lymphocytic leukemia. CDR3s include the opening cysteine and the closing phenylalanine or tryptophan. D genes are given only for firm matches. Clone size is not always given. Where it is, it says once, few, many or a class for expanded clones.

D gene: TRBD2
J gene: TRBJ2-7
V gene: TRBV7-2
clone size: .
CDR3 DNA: TGTGCCAGCAGCTTAGCTGGACTAGTTACGGAGCAGTACTTC
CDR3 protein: CASSLAGLVTEQYF

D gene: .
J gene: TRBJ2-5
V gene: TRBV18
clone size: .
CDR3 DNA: TGTGCCAGCTCACCTCGGGACTCACCCTTGGGGGAGACCCAGTACTTC
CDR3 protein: CASSPRDSPLGETQYF

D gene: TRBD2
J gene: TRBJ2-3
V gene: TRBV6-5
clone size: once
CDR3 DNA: TGTGCCAGCAGTTACTCGGGACTAAGCACAGATACGCAGTATTTT
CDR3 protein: CASSYSGLSTDTQYF

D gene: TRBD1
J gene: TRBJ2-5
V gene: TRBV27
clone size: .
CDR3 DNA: TGTGCCAGCCGTTCCGGGACAGGGAGGGAGACCCAGTACTTC
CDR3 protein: CASRSGTGRETQYF

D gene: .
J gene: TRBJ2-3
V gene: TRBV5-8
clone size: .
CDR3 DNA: TGTGCCAGCAGCTTAGGAGGGACCACAGATACGCAGTATTTT
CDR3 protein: CASSLGGTTDTQYF

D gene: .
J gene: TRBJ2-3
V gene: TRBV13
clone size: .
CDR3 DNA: TGTGCCAGCAGCTCCACCCAGGGGTTGGGGACAGATACGCAGTATTTT
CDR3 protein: CASSSTQGLGTDTQYF

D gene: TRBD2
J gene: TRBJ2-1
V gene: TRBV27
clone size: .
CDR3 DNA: TGTGCCAGCAGTTTTCTAGCGGGAACCTCCTACAATGAGCAGTTCTTC
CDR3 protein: CASSFLAGTSYNEQFF

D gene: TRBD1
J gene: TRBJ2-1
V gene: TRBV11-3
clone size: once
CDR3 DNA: TGTGCCAGCAGCTTAGAGACAGGGGGCGTATTCTTC
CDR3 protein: CASSLETGGVFF

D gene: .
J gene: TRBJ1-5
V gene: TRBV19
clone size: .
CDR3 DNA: TGTGCCAGTAGGATGATCCAAGGACGGATTAGCAATCAGCCCCAGCATTTT
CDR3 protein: CASRMIQGRISNQPQHF

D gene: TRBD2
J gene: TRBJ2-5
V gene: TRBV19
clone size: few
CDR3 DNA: TGTGCCAGTAGAGTCGGGGGGGCCCAAGAGACCCAGTACTTC
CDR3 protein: CASRVGGAQETQYF

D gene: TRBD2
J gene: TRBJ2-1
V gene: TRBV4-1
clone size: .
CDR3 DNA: TGCGCCAGCAGCCCCCTGACTAGCGGGACAGACAATGAGCAGTTCTTC
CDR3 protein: CASSPLTSGTDNEQFF

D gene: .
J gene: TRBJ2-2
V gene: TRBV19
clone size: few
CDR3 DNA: TGTGCCAGTAGTAATCTAGCGCAGAACACCGGGGAGCTGTTTTTT
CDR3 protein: CASSNLAQNTGELFF

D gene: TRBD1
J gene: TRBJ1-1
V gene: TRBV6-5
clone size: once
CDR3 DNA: TGTGCCATCAGCCCCGGGACAGGGGTCGAAGAAGCTTTCTTT
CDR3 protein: CAISPGTGVEEAFF

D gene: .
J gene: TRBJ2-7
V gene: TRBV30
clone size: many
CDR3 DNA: TGTGCCTGGAGGCCCGCAGGTCTGAGGGAGCAGTACTTC
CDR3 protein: CAWRPAGLREQYF

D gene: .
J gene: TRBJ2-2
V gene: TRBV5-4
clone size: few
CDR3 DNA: TGTGCCAGCAGCTCCGGCGGGGCAGGGGTCAACACCGGGGAGCTGTTTTTT
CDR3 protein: CASSSGGAGVNTGELFF

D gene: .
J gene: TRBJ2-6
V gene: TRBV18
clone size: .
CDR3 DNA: TGTGCCAGCTCACCCGACTCGACCTCTGGGGCCAACGTCCTGACTTTC
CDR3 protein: CASSPDSTSGANVLTF

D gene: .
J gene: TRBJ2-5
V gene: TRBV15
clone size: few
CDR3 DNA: TGTGCCACCAGCAGCGATAGAAGGACCCAGTACTTC
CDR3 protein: CATSSDRRTQYF

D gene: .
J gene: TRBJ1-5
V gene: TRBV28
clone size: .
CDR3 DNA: TGTGCCAGCAGTTTGTTCGACCGCAATCAGCCCCAGCATTTT
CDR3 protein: CASSLFDRNQPQHF

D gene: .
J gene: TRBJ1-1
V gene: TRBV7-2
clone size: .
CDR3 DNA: TGTGCCAGCAGCTTAACGGGGGGGAGTAGCACTGAAGCTTTCTTT
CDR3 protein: CASSLTGGSSTEAFF

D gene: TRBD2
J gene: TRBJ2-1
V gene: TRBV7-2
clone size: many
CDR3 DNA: TGTGCCAGCAGCGCCGATGTGCCGGGACTATTAACCTACAATGAGCAGTTCTTC
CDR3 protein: CASSADVPGLLTYNEQFF

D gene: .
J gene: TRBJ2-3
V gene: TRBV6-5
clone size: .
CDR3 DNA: TGTGCCAGCGGCCGAAAGGATACGCAGTATTTT
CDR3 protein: CASGRKDTQYF

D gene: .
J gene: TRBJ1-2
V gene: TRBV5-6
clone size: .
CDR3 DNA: TGTGCCAGCAGCCCCCCAGGGCGTTCCTATGGCTACACCTTC
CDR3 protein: CASSPPGRSYGYTF

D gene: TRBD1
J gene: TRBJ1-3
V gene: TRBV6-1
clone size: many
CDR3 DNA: TGTGCCAGCCACAGGGGAGAGGCTGGAAACACCATATATTTT
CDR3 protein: CASHRGEAGNTIYF

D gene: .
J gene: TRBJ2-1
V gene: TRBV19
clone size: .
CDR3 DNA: TGTGCCAGTAGTATTAGGGGTAATCCGGGAAATGAGCAGTTCTTC
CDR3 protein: CASSIRGNPGNEQFF

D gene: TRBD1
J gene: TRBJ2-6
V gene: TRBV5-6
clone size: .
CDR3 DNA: TGTGCCAGCGTATTGGGTTCGGGACAGGGGGCTTTTGGGGCCAACGTCCTGACTTTC
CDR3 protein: CASVLGSGQGAFGANVLTF

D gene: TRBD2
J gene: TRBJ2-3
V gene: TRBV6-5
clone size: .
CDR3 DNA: TGTGCCAGCAGTTTATGGGCGGGAGGTCACACAGATACGCAGTATTTT
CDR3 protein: CASSLWAGGHTDTQYF

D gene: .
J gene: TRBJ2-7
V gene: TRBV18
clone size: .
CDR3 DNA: TGTGCCAGCTCACCAAGGGACGGTCCCTACGAGCAGTACTTC
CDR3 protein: CASSPRDGPYEQYF

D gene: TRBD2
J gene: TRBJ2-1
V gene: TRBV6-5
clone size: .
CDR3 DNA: TGTGCCAGTTCTCGGACTAGCGGGAGCTATGAGCAGTTCTTC
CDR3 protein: CASSRTSGSYEQFF

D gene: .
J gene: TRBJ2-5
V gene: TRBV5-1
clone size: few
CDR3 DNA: TGCGCCAGCAGTGTAGAGAGCAGTTCGGAGACCCAGTACTTC
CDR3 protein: CASSVESSSETQYF

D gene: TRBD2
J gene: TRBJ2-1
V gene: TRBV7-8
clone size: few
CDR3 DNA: TGTGCCAGCAGCTTAGGCACTAGCGGGAGGAATGAGCAGTTCTTC
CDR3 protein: CASSLGTSGRNEQFF

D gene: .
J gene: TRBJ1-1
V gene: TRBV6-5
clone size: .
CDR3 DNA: TGTGCCAGCAGTTCTCCCGGGCGAGGGAACACTGAAGCTTTCTTT
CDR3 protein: CASSSPGRGNTEAFF

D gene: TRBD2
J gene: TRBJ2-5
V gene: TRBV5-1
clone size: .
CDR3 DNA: TGCGCCAGCAGCTTGGTCCCTAGCGGGAGTGGTGAGACCCAGTACTTC
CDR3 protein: CASSLVPSGSGETQYF

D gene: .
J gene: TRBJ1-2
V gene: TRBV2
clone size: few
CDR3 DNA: TGTGCCAGCTCAAAGGACCGGGCGAGGGGTGGCTACACCTTC
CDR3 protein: CASSKDRARGGYTF

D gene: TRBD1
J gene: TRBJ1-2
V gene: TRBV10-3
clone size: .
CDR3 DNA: TGTGCCATCAGGGGGACAGACCGTCCCTATGGCTACACCTTC
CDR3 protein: CAIRGTDRPYGYTF

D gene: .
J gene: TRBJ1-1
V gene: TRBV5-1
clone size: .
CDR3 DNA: TGCGCCAGCAGCTGGACTGGACAGATGAACACTGAAGCTTTCTTT
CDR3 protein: CASSWTGQMNTEAFF

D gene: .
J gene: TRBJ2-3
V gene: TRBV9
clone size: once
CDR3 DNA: TGTGCCAGCAGCGTAGGTAGGACAGATACGCAGTATTTT
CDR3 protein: CASSVGRTDTQYF

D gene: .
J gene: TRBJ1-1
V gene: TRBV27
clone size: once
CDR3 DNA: TGTGCCAGCACAATCTTCGTGGGTTTGAACACTGAAGCTTTCTTT
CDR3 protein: CASTIFVGLNTEAFF

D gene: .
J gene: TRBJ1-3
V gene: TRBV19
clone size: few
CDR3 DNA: TGTGCCAGTAGTATGAAAGGCAGACTTGGTGGAAACACCATATATTTT
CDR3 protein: CASSMKGRLGGNTIYF

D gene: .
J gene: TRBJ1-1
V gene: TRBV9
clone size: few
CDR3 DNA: TGTGCCAGCAGCGTATTCCCTGACAGGTTTGAAGCTTTCTTT
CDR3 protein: CASSVFPDRFEAFF

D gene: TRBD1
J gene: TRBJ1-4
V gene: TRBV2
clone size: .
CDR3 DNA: TGTGCCAGCAGGGAAGGGACAGGGAGGTATGAAAAACTGTTTTTT
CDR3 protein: CASREGTGRYEKLFF

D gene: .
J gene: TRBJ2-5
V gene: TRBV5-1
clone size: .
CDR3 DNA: TGCGCCAGCAGCTTTGGGGGAGTGGAGGAGACCCAGTACTTC
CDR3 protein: CASSFGGVEETQYF

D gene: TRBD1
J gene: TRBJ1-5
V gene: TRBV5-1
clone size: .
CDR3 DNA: TGCGCCAGCAGCTTCACAGGGGTTGGTCAGCCCCAGCATTTT
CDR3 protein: CASSFTGVGQPQHF

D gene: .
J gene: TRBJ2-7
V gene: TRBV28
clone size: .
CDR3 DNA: TGTGCCAGCAGCCCGGACGCCTCCTACGAGCAGTACTTC
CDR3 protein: CASSPDASYEQYF

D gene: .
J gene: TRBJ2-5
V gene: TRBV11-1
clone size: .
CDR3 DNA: TGTGCCAGCAGCTTCCGGGTGACAGAGACCCAGTACTTC
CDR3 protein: CASSFRVTETQYF

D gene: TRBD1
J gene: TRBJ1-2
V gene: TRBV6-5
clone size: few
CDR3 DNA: TGTGCCAGCAGTCAGGACAGGGCATTTTTCTATGGCTACACCTTC
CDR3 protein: CASSQDRAFFYGYTF

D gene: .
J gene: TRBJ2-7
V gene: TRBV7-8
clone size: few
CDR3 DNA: TGTGCCAGCAGCCAGGGCTGGGGCTCGGGCGAGCAGTACTTC
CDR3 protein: CASSQGWGSGEQYF

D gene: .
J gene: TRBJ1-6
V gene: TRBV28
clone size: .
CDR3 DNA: TGTGCCAGCAGTTTCGTACTCTATAATTCACCCCTCCACTTT
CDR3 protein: CASSFVLYNSPLHF

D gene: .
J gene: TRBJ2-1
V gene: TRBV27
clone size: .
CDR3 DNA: TGTGCCAGCAGTTTTACTAGCCAAATAGGTGAGCAGTTCTTC
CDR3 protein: CASSFTSQIGEQFF

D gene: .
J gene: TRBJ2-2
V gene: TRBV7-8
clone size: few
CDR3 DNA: TGTGCCAGCAGCTTACGGGAAGTCGGGGAGCTGTTTTTT
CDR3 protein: CASSLREVGELFF

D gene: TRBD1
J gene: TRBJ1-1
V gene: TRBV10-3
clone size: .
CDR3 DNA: TGTGCCATCATCCCAGGACAGGGAGGCACTGAAGCTTTCTTT
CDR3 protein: CAIIPGQGGTEAFF

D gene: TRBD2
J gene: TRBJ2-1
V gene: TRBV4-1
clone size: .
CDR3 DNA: TGCGCCAGCAGCCCACACGGAGGACTAGTCAATGAGCAGTTCTTC
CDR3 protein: CASSPHGGLVNEQFF

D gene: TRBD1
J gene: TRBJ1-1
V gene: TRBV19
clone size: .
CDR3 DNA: TGTGCCAGTAGTCTCTGGACAGGGGGTACTGAAGCTTTCTTT
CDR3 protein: CASSLWTGGTEAFF

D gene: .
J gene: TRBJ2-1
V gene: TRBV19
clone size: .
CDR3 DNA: TGTGCCAGTAGTATAGTTGGGGCGAGCAATGAGCAGTTCTTC
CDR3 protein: CASSIVGASNEQFF

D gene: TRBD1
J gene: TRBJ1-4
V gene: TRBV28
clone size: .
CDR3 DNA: TGTGCCAGCACCTCTACCCATATTACCCCAGACAGGGGTTGGGTCGAAAAACTGTTTTTT
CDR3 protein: CASTSTHITPDRGWVEKLFF

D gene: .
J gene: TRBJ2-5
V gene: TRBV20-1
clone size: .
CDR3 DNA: TGCAGTGCCAAAGAAGAGACCCAGTACTTC
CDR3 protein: CSAKEETQYF

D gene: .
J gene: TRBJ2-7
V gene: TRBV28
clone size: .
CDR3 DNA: TGTGCCACCACCGGGGGCTACGAGCAGTACTTC
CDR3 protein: CATTGGYEQYF

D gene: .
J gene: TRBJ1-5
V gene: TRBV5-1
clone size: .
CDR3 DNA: TGCGCCAGCAGCTTGATTAGCAATCAGCCCCAGCATTTT
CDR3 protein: CASSLISNQPQHF